This T cell receptor (beta chain) was retrieved from a study of T-cell memory formation after mild COVID-19. Study findings and constraints: Prior to infection, memory already included some responding clones, suggesting cross-reactive memory joined.

TCR alpha and TCR beta cDNA libraries carrying sample barcodes and UMIs came from 5'RACE with constant-segment primers. MiXCR was run by TCRdb on the 5' RACE reads, yielding one entry per CDR3 protein. The table lists some 210,000 distinct CDR3 sequences, 8% to 11% of them singletons, with approximately 3% in the top ten. Concerning this clonotype itself: What it recognizes is unknown.

The CDR3 length is 16 residues. Losses at the gene ends were 3 bases for V and 1 base for J; bases not matched to a gene: 4. The germline gives CDR1 LGHNA, CDR2 YSLEER. The TCR comes from a man younger than 35 who had mild COVID-19 (a few samples of this study predate the infection). Cell type and time point are not known. Sequenced: PBMCs or a T cell subset sorted from them (not recorded which). The chain employs TRBV4-3 and TRBJ2-2; 8 bases are a match to TRBD2. In DNA, the CDR3 is TGCGCCAGCAGCCAGGTCCTAGCGGGGAACACCGGGGAGCTGTTTTTT. This translates into CASSQVLAGNTGELFF.